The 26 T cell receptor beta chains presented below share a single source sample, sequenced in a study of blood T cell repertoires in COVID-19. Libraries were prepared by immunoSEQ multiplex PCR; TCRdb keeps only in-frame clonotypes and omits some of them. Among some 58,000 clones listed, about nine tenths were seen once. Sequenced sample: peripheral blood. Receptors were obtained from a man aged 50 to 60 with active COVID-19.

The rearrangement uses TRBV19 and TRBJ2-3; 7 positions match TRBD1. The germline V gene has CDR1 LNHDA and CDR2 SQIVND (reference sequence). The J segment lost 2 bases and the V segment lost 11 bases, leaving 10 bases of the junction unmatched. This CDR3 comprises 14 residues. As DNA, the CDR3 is TGTGCCTCTCGGCCGGGACAGCACACAGATACGCAGTATTTT. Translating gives CASRPGQHTDTQYF.

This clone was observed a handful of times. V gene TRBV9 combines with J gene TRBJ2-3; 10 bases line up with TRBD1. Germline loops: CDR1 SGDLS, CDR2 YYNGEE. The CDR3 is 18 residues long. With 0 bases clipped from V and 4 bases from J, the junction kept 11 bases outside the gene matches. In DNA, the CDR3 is TGTGCCAGCAGCGTAGCTACTTCGACAGGGGGCAACGCAGATACGCAGTATTTT. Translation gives CASSVATSTGGNADTQYF.

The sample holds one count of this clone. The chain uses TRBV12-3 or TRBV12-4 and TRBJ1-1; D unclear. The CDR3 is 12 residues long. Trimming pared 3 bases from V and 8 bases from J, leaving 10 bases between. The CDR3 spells CASSFHRQEAFF. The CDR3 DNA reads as TGTGCCAGCAGTTTCCACCGTCAGGAAGCTTTCTTT.

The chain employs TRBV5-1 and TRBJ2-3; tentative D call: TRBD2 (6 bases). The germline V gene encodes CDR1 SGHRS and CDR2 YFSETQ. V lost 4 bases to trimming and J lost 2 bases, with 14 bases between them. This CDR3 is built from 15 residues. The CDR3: CASSPTSGYTDTQYF. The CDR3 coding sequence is TGCGCCAGCAGCCCGACCAGCGGGTACACAGATACGCAGTATTTT.

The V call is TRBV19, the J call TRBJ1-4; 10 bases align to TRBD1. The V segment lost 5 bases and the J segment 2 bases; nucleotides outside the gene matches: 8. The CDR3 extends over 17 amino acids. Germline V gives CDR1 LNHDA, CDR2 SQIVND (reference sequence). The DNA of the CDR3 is TGTGCCAGTAGTCGCCGACAGGGGGCTTGGACTAATGAAAAACTGTTTTTT. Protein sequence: CASSRRQGAWTNEKLFF.

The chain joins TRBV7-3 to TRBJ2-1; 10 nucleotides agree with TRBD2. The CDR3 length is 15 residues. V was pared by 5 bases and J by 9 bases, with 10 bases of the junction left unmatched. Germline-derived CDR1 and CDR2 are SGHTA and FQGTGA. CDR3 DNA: TGTGCCAGCAGCGAAAGCGGGAGGGCCTTAGGTGAGCAGTTCTTC. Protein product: CASSESGRALGEQFF.

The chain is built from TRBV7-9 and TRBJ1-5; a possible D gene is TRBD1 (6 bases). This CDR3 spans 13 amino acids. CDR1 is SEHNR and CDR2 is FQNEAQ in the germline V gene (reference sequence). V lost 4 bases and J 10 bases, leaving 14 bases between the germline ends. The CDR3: CASSSDSLVPQHF. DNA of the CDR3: TGTGCCAGCAGCTCGGACAGTTTAGTTCCCCAGCATTTT.

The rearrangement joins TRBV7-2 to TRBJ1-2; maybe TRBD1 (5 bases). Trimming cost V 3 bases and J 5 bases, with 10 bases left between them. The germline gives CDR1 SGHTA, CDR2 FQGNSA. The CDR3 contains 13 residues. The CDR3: CASSLEGFYGYTF. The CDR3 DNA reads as TGTGCCAGCAGCTTGGAGGGGTTTTATGGCTACACCTTC.

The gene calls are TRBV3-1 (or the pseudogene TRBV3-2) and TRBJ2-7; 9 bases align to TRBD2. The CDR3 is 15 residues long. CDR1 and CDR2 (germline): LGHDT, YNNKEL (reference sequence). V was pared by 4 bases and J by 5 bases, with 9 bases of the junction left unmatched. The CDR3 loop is CASSPRGGANHEQYF. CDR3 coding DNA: TGTGCCAGCAGCCCCCGCGGGGGGGCCAATCACGAGCAGTACTTC.

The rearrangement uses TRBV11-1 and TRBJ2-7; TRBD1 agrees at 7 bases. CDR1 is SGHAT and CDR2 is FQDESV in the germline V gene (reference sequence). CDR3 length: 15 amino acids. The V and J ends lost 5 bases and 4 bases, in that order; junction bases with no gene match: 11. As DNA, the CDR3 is TGTGCCAGCAGCGAAACGGGGACAGATCAATACGAGCAGTACTTC. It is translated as CASSETGTDQYEQYF. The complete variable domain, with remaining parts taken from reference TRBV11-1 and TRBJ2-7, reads EAEVAQSPRYKITEKSQAVAFWCDPISGHATLYWYRQILGQGPELLVQFQDESVVDDSQLPKDRFSAERLKGVDSTLKIQPAELGDSAMYLCASSETGTDQYEQYFGPGTRLTVT.

The CDR3 is CASSRGGVNTGELFF. The DNA for the CDR3 is TGTGCCAGCAGCCGCGGGGGGGTGAACACCGGGGAGCTGTTTTTT. The chain has TRBV7-3 and TRBJ2-2; 9 bases line up with TRBD2. The CDR3 runs 15 residues. Per germline, CDR1 SGHTA and CDR2 FQGTGA. After removal of 5 bases from V and 1 base from J, the junction contained 2 bases not matched to a gene.

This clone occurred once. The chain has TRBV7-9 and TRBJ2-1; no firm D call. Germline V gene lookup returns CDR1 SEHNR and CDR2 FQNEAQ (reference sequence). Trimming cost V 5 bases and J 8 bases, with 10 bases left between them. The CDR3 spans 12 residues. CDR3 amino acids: CASSPDIDEQFF. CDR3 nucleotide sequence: TGTGCCAGCAGCCCCGACATCGATGAGCAGTTCTTC.

The CDR3 protein is CASRGTGVTGNTIYF. CDR3 nucleotide sequence: TGTGCCAGCAGAGGAACAGGGGTCACTGGAAACACCATATATTTT. The chain carries TRBV6-5 and TRBJ1-3, with 7 bases fitting TRBD1. Looked up from germline, CDR1 is MNHEY and CDR2 is SVGAGI. This CDR3 is built from 15 residues. The V segment lost 6 bases and the J segment 2 bases; nucleotides outside the gene matches: 7.

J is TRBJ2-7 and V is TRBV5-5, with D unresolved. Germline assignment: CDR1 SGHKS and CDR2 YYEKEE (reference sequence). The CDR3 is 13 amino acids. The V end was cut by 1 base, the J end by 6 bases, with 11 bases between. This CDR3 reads CASSLLQAGEQYF. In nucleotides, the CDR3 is TGTGCCAGCAGCTTGTTGCAGGCCGGCGAGCAGTACTTC.

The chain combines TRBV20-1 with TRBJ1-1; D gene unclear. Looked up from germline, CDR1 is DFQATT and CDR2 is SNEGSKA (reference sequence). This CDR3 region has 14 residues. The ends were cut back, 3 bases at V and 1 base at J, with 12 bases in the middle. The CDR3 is CSASETGRNTEAFF. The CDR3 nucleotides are TGCAGTGCTAGTGAAACCGGGAGGAACACTGAAGCTTTCTTT.

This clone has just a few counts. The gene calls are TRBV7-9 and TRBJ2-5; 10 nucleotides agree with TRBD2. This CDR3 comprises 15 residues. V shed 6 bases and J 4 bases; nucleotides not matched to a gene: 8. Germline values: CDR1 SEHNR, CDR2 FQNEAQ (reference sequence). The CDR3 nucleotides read TGTGCCAGCAGAGCGGGAGGGGTTCTCGGAGAGACCCAGTACTTC. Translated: CASRAGGVLGETQYF.

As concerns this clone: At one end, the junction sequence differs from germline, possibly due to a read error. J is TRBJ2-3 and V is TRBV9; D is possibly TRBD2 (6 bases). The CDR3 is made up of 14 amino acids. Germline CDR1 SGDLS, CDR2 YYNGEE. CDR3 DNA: TGTGCCAGCAGTGTAGCGGAGTACACAGATACGCAGTATTTT. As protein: CASSVAEYTDTQYF.

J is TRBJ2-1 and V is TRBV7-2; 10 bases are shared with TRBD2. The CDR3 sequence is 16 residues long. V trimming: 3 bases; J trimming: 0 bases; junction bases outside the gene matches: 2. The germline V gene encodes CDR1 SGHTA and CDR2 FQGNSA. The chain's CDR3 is CASSLIAGGSYNEQFF. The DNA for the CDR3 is TGTGCCAGCAGCTTGATAGCGGGGGGCTCCTACAATGAGCAGTTCTTC.

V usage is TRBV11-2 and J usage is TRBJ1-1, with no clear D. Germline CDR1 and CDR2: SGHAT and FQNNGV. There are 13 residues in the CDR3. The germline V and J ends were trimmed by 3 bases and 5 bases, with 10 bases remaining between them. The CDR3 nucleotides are TGTGCCAGCAGCTTGAATGCGGAGACTGAAGCTTTCTTT. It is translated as CASSLNAETEAFF. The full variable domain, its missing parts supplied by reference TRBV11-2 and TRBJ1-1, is EAGVAQSPRYKIIEKRQSVAFWCNPISGHATLYWYQQILGQGPKLLIQFQNNGVVDDSQLPKDRFSAERLKGVDSTLKIQPAKLEDSAVYLCASSLNAETEAFFGQGTRLTVV.

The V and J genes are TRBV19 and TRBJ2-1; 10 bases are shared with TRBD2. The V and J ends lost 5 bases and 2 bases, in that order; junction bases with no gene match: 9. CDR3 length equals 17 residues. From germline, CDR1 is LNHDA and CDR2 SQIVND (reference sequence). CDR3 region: CASSPTLAGVPYNEQFF. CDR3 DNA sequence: TGTGCCAGTAGTCCGACCCTAGCGGGAGTACCCTACAATGAGCAGTTCTTC.

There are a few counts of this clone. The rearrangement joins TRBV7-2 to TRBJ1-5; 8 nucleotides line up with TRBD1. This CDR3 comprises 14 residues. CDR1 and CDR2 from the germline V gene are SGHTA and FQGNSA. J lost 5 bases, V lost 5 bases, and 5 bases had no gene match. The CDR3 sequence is CASSDRGVDQPQHF. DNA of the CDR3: TGTGCCAGCAGCGACAGGGGAGTAGATCAGCCCCAGCATTTT.

The CDR3 DNA reads as TGTGCCAGCAGCTTCGGGGAATCCTACGAGCAGTACTTC. Translated, it gives CASSFGESYEQYF. The chain couples TRBV7-3 to TRBJ2-7, with D perhaps TRBD2 (5 bases). The V and J ends lost 3 bases and 1 base respectively, with 7 bases between them. The germline gives CDR1 SGHTA, CDR2 FQGTGA. The CDR3 length is 13 residues.

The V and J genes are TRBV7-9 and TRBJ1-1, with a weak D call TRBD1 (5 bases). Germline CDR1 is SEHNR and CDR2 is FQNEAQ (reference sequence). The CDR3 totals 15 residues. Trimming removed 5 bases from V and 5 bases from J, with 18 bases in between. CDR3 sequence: CASSPASGGKTEAFF. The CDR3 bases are TGTGCCAGCAGCCCCGCATCGGGGGGGAAAACTGAAGCTTTCTTT.

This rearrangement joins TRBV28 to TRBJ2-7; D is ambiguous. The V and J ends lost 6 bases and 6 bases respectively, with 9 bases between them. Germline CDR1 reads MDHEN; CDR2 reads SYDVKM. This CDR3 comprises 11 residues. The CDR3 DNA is TGTGCCAGCAGGAGTTCGATCGAGCAGTACTTC. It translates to CASRSSIEQYF.

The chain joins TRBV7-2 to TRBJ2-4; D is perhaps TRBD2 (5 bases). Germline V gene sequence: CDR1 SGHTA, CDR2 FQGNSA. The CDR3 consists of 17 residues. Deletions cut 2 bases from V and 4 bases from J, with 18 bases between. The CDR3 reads CASSLIWGGRGKNIQYF. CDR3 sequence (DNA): TGTGCCAGCAGCTTAATCTGGGGTGGGAGAGGGAAAAACATTCAGTACTTC.

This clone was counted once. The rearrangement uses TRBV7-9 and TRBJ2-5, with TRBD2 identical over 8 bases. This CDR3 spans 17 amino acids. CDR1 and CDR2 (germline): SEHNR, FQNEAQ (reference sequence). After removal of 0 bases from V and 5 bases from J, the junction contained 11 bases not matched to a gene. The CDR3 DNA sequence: TGTGCCAGCAGCTTAGCTAGCGGGGACCATCCTAGGGAGACCCAGTACTTC. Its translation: CASSLASGDHPRETQYF.